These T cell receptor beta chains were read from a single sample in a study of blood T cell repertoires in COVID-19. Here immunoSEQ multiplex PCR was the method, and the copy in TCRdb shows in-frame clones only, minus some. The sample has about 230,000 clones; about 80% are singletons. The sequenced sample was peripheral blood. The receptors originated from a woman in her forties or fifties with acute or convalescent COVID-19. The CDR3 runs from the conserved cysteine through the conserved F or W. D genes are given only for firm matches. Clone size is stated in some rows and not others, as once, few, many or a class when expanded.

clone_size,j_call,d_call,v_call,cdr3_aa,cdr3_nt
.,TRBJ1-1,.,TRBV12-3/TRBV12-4,CASRSTGNTEAFF,TGTGCCAGCAGGTCGACAGGGAACACTGAAGCTTTCTTT
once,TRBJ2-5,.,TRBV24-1,CATSGRTRRDWETQYF,TGTGCCACCAGTGGACGCACCCGGAGGGACTGGGAGACCCAGTACTTC
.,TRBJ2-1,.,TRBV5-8,CASSVDISYNEQFF,TGTGCCAGCAGCGTCGACATCTCCTACAATGAGCAGTTCTTC
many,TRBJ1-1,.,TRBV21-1,CASSPPREVGTEAFF,TGTGCCAGCAGCCCCCCCAGGGAAGTAGGCACTGAAGCTTTCTTT
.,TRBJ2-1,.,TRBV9,CASSWDPTRGNEQFF,TGTGCCAGCAGCTGGGACCCTACGCGGGGCAATGAGCAGTTCTTC
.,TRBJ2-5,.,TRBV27,CASSLSGPGTQYF,TGTGCCAGCAGTTTATCGGGCCCAGGGACCCAGTACTTC
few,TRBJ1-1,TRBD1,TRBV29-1,CSVDGQGVVNTEAFF,TGCAGCGTTGACGGGCAGGGGGTAGTGAACACTGAAGCTTTCTTT
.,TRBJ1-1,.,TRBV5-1,CASSLEGLNTEAFF,TGCGCCAGCAGCTTGGAGGGGCTGAACACTGAAGCTTTCTTT
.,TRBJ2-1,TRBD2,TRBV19,CASVNSGRSLGGYNEQFF,TGTGCCAGCGTTAATAGCGGGAGGAGTTTGGGAGGCTACAATGAGCAGTTCTTC
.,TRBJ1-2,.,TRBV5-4,CASSFTGQVGYTF,TGTGCCAGCAGCTTCACAGGTCAGGTTGGCTACACCTTC
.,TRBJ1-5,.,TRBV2,CASSDDSSNQPQHF,TGTGCCAGCAGTGACGACAGTAGCAATCAGCCCCAGCATTTT
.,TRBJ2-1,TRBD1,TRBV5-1,CASSTGQVSTEQFF,TGCGCCAGCAGCACGGGACAGGTCTCCACTGAGCAGTTCTTC
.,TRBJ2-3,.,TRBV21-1,CANSGTNYFLFGTQYF,TGTGCCAACAGCGGGACAAATTATTTTTTGTTCGGTACGCAGTATTTT
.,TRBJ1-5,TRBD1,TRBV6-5,CASRRRRGSNQPQHF,TGTGCCAGCAGACGCCGCAGGGGGAGCAATCAGCCCCAGCATTTT
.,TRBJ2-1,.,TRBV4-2,CASSQDSVDEQFF,TGTGCCAGCAGCCAAGATTCAGTCGATGAGCAGTTCTTC
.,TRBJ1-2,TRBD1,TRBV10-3,CAISEITGGLGYGYTF,TGTGCCATCAGTGAGATTACAGGGGGGCTAGGCTATGGCTACACCTTC
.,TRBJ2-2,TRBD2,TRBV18,CASSPLAVNTGELFF,TGTGCCAGCTCACCCCTAGCGGTGAACACCGGGGAGCTGTTTTTT
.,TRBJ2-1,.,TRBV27,CASGDSNEQFF,TGTGCCAGCGGGGACTCCAATGAGCAGTTCTTC
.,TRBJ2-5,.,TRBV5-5,CASSAENQETQYF,TGTGCCAGCAGCGCGGAGAACCAAGAGACCCAGTACTTC
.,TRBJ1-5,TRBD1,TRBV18,CASSPGTGGNQPQHF,TGTGCCAGCTCACCTGGGACAGGTGGAAATCAGCCCCAGCATTTT
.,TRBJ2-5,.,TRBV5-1,CASSRQETQYF,TGCGCCAGCAGCCGCCAAGAGACCCAGTACTTC
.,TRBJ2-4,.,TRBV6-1,CASSEIGRDITVVQYF,TGTGCCAGCAGTGAAATCGGTCGGGATATTACAGTGGTTCAGTACTTC
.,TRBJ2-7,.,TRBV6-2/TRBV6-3,CASSYWPGGIYEQYF,TGTGCCAGCAGTTACTGGCCAGGGGGGATTTACGAGCAGTACTTC